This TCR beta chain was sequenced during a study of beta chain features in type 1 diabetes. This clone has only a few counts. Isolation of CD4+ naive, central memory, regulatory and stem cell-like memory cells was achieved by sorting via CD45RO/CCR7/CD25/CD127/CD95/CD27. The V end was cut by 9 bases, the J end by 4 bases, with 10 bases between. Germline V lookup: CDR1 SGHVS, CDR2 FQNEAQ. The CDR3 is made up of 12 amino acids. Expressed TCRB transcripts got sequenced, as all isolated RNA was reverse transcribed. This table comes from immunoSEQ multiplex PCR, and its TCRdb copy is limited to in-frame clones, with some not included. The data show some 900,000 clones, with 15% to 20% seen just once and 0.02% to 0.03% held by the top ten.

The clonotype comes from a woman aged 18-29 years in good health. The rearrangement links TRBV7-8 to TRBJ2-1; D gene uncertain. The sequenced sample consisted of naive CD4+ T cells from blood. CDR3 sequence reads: CASERLYNEQFF. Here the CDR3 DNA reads TGTGCCAGTGAAAGACTGTACAATGAGCAGTTCTTC.